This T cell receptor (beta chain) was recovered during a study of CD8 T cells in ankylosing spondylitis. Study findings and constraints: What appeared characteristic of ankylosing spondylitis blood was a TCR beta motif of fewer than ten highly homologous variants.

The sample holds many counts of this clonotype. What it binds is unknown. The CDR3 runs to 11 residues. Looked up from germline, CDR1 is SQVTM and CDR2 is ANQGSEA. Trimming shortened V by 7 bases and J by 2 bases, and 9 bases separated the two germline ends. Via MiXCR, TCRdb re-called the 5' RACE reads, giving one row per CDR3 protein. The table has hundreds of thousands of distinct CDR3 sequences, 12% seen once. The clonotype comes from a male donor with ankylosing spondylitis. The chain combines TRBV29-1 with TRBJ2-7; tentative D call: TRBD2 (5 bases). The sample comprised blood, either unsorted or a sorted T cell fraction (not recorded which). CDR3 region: CSAAAAYEQYF. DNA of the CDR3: TGCAGCGCCGCAGCGGCCTACGAGCAGTACTTC.